This T cell receptor (beta chain) was identified during a study of T cell responses to AZD1222 COVID-19 vaccine. The protocol was immunoSEQ multiplex PCR, while the TCRdb copy is restricted to in-frame clones and leaves out a portion. The sample shows some 89,000 clones, roughly 90% of them seen only once. Trimming removed 3 bases from V and 13 bases from J; junction bases left unmatched: 7. CDR3 length: 13 residues. Study observations and caveats: Spike-specific TCR breadth and depth went up after people got two AZD1222 doses.

In the case of this clone: The antigen is undetermined.

This specimen consisted of peripheral blood, obtained on day 0 of AZD1222 vaccination. This receptor was obtained from an adult in good health. The J gene is TRBJ2-2, the V gene TRBV12-3 or TRBV12-4, with TRBD1 matching over 8 bases. The CDR3 nucleotides are TGTGCCAGCAGTTTGGGGACAGGCGGGTTGCTGTTTTTT. Protein product: CASSLGTGGLLFF.